Each of the 2 T cell receptor beta chains below was sequenced from the same sample in a study of CD4 T cells in relation to SARS-CoV-2 and coronaviruses. This table comes from immunoSEQ multiplex PCR, and its TCRdb copy is limited to in-frame clones, with some not included. The sample yields 26,000 or so clones, roughly 82% seen once. The unexposed donors gave CD4+ T cells in 2011-2018, prior to COVID-19. Isolation of CD4+ T cells took place after about 10 days in culture. These receptors lack a known antigen. The sequenced sample was CD4+ T cells from PBMCs, cultured in vitro. These receptors all stem from a human donor in good health.

The chain employs TRBV6-5 and TRBJ1-1; maybe TRBD1 (5 bases). The CDR3 extends over 13 amino acids. The germline V gene encodes CDR1 MNHEY and CDR2 SVGAGI. V shed 6 bases and J shed 5 bases, with 13 bases lying between them. The CDR3: CASRHGGDTEAFF. As DNA, the CDR3 is TGTGCCAGCAGGCACGGGGGGGATACTGAAGCTTTCTTT.

The chain uses TRBV12-3 or TRBV12-4 and TRBJ2-7; tentative D call: TRBD1 (5 bases). This CDR3 region has 13 residues. V shed 5 bases and J shed 5 bases, with 13 bases lying between them. The CDR3 sequence: CASSIRGIDEQYF. CDR3 sequence (DNA): TGTGCCAGCAGTATTAGGGGTATCGACGAGCAGTACTTC.